This is a list of T cell receptor beta chains from one sample in a study of cytomegalovirus exposure and HLA in healthy donors. Some clones are missing from TCRdb's copy, which holds only in-frame ones; the method was immunoSEQ multiplex PCR. In all, the sample yields tens of thousands of clones. Sequencing input: PBMCs. All receptors come from a woman aged 40-49 years in good health and CMV-seronegative. Both conserved end residues are part of each CDR3. D genes are given only for firm matches. Clone size is shown for a subset of rows, as once, few, many or a class of expanded clone.

>TRBJ1-3|TRBV12-2|-|-
TGTGCAAGTCGCTCACACCCCCGGGACAGGGCTGGAAACACCATATATTTT
CASRSHPRDRAGNTIYF
>TRBJ1-2|TRBV7-3|-|-
TGTGCCAGCAGCCCCTCAGGGCGGAACTATGGCTACACCTTC
CASSPSGRNYGYTF
>TRBJ1-2|TRBV11-3|-|-
TGTGCCAGCAGCTCCGGGGGATCCGCTAACTATGGCTACACCTTC
CASSSGGSANYGYTF
>TRBJ1-1|TRBV30|-|-
TGTGCCTGGAGCCCTACGGGGGGGAACACTGAAGCTTTCTTT
CAWSPTGGNTEAFF
>TRBJ1-1|TRBV11-3|-|-
TGTGCCAGCAGCTTAGAAGGACAGAGCACTGAAGCTTTCTTT
CASSLEGQSTEAFF
>TRBJ1-1|TRBV27|TRBD1|-
TGTGCCAGCAGTCTTGGTCCCGGGACAGGGATGAACACTGAAGCTTTCTTT
CASSLGPGTGMNTEAFF
>TRBJ2-5|TRBV28|TRBD1|medium-sized
TGTGCCAGCAGTTCTAGACAGGGCCCACAAGAGACCCAGTACTTC
CASSSRQGPQETQYF
>TRBJ2-3|TRBV18|TRBD2|-
TGTGCCAGCTCACCAGGGGCGGGAGTTGGTGCAGATACGCAGTATTTT
CASSPGAGVGADTQYF
>TRBJ1-5|TRBV18|-|-
TGTGCCAGCTCACAGGGGAATAGCAATCAGCCCCAGCATTTT
CASSQGNSNQPQHF
>TRBJ1-2|TRBV4-1|-|-
TGCGCCAGCAGCCTCATGAGACAGAGGGAGGACTATGGCTACACCTTC
CASSLMRQREDYGYTF
>TRBJ1-2|TRBV29-1|-|-
TGCAGCGGGGGGGACCGTTATGGCTACACCTTC
CSGGDRYGYTF
>TRBJ2-1|TRBV4-3|TRBD1|-
TGCGCCAGCAGCCAGTACCTCACAGGGGGCGCTTATGAGCAGTTCTTC
CASSQYLTGGAYEQFF
>TRBJ2-5|TRBV5-1|TRBD1|-
TGCGCCAGCAGTCGGGACAGGGGGCTGGAGACCCAGTACTTC
CASSRDRGLETQYF
>TRBJ1-2|TRBV4-2|-|-
TGTGCCAGCAGCCACCAACAGACAGCAGACTACTATGGCTACACCTTC
CASSHQQTADYYGYTF
>TRBJ2-4|TRBV5-1|-|-
TGCGCCGGCAGTCTGGGGGGAATCGGGCACAGGAACATTCAGTACTTC
CAGSLGGIGHRNIQYF
>TRBJ1-6|TRBV5-1|-|-
TGCGCCAGCAGTTCTGATAGCTCCTATAATTCACCCCTCCACTTT
CASSSDSSYNSPLHF
>TRBJ2-3|TRBV5-6|-|-
TGTGCCAGCAGCTTTCCCCAGGGGCTGGTAGATACGCAGTATTTT
CASSFPQGLVDTQYF
>TRBJ1-5|TRBV18|-|-
TGTGCCAGCTCAAGCCCTGGGGGGGGAAGCAATCAGCCCCAGCATTTT
CASSSPGGGSNQPQHF
>TRBJ2-1|TRBV5-4|-|-
TGTGCCAGCAGCTTGGAGGTCTCGGAGGGGGCGGAATTGTACAATGAGCAGTTCTTC
CASSLEVSEGAELYNEQFF
>TRBJ2-7|TRBV10-3|-|-
TGTGCCATCAGTGAGCCCAGCGGAGGGACCCTCGAGCAGTACTTC
CAISEPSGGTLEQYF
>TRBJ1-4|TRBV6-5|TRBD1|-
TGTGCCAGCCGAGATTCGGACAGGGAAAGGGAAAAACTGTTTTTT
CASRDSDREREKLFF
>TRBJ1-5|TRBV25-1|TRBD1|-
TGTGCCAGCAGTGGACAGGGAGATCAGCCCCAGCATTTT
CASSGQGDQPQHF
>TRBJ1-2|TRBV27|-|-
TGTGCCAGCAGCCTGCGGGGGACACTATATGGCTACACCTTC
CASSLRGTLYGYTF
>TRBJ1-1|TRBV6-1|TRBD1|-
TGTGCCAGTAAAGCAGGGGGCACGGCGTCGGCTGAAGCTTTCTTT
CASKAGGTASAEAFF
>TRBJ1-5|TRBV7-2|-|-
TGTGCCAGCAGCGCCATCGGGGGGCCCGATCAGCCCCAGCATTTT
CASSAIGGPDQPQHF
>TRBJ2-5|TRBV5-1|-|-
TGCGCCAGCAGCTTGTCGGCTAGCGAGGAGACCCAGTACTTC
CASSLSASEETQYF
>TRBJ2-5|TRBV18|-|-
TGTGCCAGCTACCCCGGACCTGGCGGGGAGACCCAGTACTTC
CASYPGPGGETQYF
>TRBJ2-2|TRBV10-1|-|-
TGCGCCCTCCCATGGCAGGGTGGAACCGGGGAGCTGTTTTTT
CALPWQGGTGELFF
>TRBJ2-7|TRBV19|-|-
TGTGCCAGTAGTCCCCCCCCGGGAGTGAGCGAGCAGTACTTC
CASSPPPGVSEQYF
>TRBJ2-7|TRBV4-1|TRBD1|-
TGCGCCAGCAGCCAACTTTTGGGACAGGCCTACGAGCAGTACTTC
CASSQLLGQAYEQYF
>TRBJ2-1|TRBV13|-|-
TGTGCCAGCACCCAGGGGTTATCCTACAATGAGCAGTTCTTC
CASTQGLSYNEQFF
>TRBJ2-3|TRBV29-1|TRBD1|-
TGCAGCGTTGACGTCAGGGGGTCAGCAGATACGCAGTATTTT
CSVDVRGSADTQYF
>TRBJ1-1|TRBV5-1|TRBD1|-
TGCGCCAGCAGCGGTGGACAGGGGGTCACTGAAGCTTTCTTT
CASSGGQGVTEAFF
>TRBJ2-5|TRBV4-1|TRBD2|-
TGCGCCAGCAGCCAAGGTTCTAGCGGGGGGAGGGGGGAGACCCAGTACTTC
CASSQGSSGGRGETQYF
>TRBJ1-4|TRBV7-9|-|-
TGTGCCAGCACCCCAGGAGGCGGCTATAATGAAAAACTGTTTTTT
CASTPGGGYNEKLFF
>TRBJ1-2|TRBV2|TRBD1|-
TGTGCCAGCAGCCCGGGACAGGGGGTGAGTGGCTACACCTTC
CASSPGQGVSGYTF
>TRBJ1-1|TRBV28|-|-
TGTGCCAGCACGGTGGCAGGGCTGAACACTGAAGCTTTCTTT
CASTVAGLNTEAFF
>TRBJ2-1|TRBV5-1|TRBD2|-
TGCGCCAGCAGCTCAGGACTAGAGGGTGAGCAGTTCTTC
CASSSGLEGEQFF
>TRBJ2-3|TRBV29-1|TRBD2|-
TGCAGCGTTGGGGCTAGCGGGGGCCTGGGGGGTACGCAGTATTTT
CSVGASGGLGGTQYF
>TRBJ2-7|TRBV15|-|-
TGTGCCACCAGCACACGCGGGACGAGGGCCCACGAGCAGTACTTC
CATSTRGTRAHEQYF
>TRBJ1-1|TRBV7-6|-|-
TGTGCCAGTCGGCGGGGGGGGGACGAGAACACTGAAGCTTTCTTT
CASRRGGDENTEAFF
>TRBJ2-1|TRBV10-3|TRBD2|-
TGTGCCATCAGTGGGGGACTAGCGGGAGGGCCTTCGCTCTTC
CAISGGLAGGPSLF
>TRBJ2-5|TRBV4-3|TRBD2|-
TGCGCCAGCAGCCAAGCTCTGACCCCGAGCGGGGGAGCGGAAGAGACCCAGTACTTC
CASSQALTPSGGAEETQYF
>TRBJ1-6|TRBV6-1|TRBD1|-
TGTGCCAGCAGTGAACCCTTACGTAGGGGACAGTCACCCCTCCACTTT
CASSEPLRRGQSPLHF
>TRBJ2-5|TRBV19|-|-
TGTGCCAGTAGTAGTTCCGGGGGGCTGGAGACCCAGTACTTC
CASSSSGGLETQYF
>TRBJ2-7|TRBV5-6|TRBD2|-
TGTGCCAGCAGCTTTAGCGGGAGGAGGGCCTACGAGCAGTACTTC
CASSFSGRRAYEQYF
>TRBJ2-5|TRBV29-1|TRBD1|-
TGCAGCGTTGAATCTGGACAGGGTGCAGAGACCCAGTACTTC
CSVESGQGAETQYF
>TRBJ2-7|TRBV28|-|-
TGTGCCAGCACTAATTTCTACGAGCAGTACTTC
CASTNFYEQYF
>TRBJ2-3|TRBV7-2|-|-
TGTGCCAGCAGCTTTTGGGGCACTAGCACAGATACGCAGTATTTT
CASSFWGTSTDTQYF
>TRBJ2-7|TRBV11-2|-|-
TGTGCCAGCAGCCGAGACGGAGCGGACCTCTACGAGCAGTACTTC
CASSRDGADLYEQYF
>TRBJ2-5|TRBV4-2|TRBD2|-
TGTGCCAGCAGCCAAGATAGGATGACTAGCGGGGGGTGGGGGGAGACCCAGTACTTC
CASSQDRMTSGGWGETQYF
>TRBJ1-3|TRBV29-1|-|-
TGCAGCGGGGGGGGCCCTGGAAACACCATATATTTT
CSGGGPGNTIYF
>TRBJ2-7|TRBV5-1|TRBD1|-
TGCGCCAGCAGCCCAGGCGGGACAGGGCTAAGCGAGCAGTACTTC
CASSPGGTGLSEQYF
>TRBJ1-5|TRBV6-7|TRBD1|-
TGTGCCAGCAGTTACGCACAGCAACATCACTGGACAGGGCCTAGTAGAAGGGGCAATCAGCCCCAGCATTTT
CASSYAQQHHWTGPSRRGNQPQHF